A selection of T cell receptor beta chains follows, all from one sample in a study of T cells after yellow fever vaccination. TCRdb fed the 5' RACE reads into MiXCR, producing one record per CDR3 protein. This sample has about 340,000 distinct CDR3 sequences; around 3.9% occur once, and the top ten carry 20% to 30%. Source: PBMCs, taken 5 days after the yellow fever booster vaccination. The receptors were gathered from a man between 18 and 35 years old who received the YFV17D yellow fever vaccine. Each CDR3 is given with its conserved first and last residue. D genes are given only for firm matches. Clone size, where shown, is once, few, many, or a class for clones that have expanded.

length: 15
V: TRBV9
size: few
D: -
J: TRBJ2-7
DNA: TGTGCCAGCAGCACCGGACAGGGAGGGGACTACGAGCAGTACTTC
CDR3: CASSTGQGGDYEQYF

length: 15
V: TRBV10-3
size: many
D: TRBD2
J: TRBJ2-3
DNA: TGTGCCATCAAGACTGGACTAGCGGATTCAGATACGCAGTATTTT
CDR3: CAIKTGLADSDTQYF

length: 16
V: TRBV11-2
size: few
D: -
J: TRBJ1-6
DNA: TGTGCCAGCAGCCGTCGACAGAGCTCCTATAATTCACCCCTCCACTTT
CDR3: CASSRRQSSYNSPLHF

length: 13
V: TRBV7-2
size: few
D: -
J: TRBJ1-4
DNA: TGTGCCAGCAGCCCCGGGGCCCTAGAAAAACTGTTTTTT
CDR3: CASSPGALEKLFF

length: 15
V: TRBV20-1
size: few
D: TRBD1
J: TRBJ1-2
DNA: TGCAGTGCTAGAGATAGCGGGACAGGGAACTATGGCTACACCTTC
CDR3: CSARDSGTGNYGYTF

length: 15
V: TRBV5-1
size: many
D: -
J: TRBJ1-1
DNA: TGCGCCAGCAGCCCAGGGCAGGGCATGAACACTGAAGCTTTCTTT
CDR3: CASSPGQGMNTEAFF

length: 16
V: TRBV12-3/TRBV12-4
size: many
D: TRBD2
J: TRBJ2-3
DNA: TGTGCCAGCACCACCGGGACTAGCGGGGGTACAGATACGCAGTATTTT
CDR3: CASTTGTSGGTDTQYF

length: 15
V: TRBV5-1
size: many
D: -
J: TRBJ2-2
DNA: TGCGCCAGCAGCGCGCGACCGGGGGACACCGGGGAGCTGTTTTTT
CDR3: CASSARPGDTGELFF

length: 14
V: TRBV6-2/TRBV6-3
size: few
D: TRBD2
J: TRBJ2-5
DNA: TGTGCCAGCAGCGCCGGGACTAGGATACGGACCCAGTACTTC
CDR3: CASSAGTRIRTQYF

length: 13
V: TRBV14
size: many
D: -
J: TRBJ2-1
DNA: TGTGCCAGCAGCCAAGCCATGGGGAGTGAGCAGTTCTTC
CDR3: CASSQAMGSEQFF

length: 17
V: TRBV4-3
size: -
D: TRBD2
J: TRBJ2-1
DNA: TGCGCCAGCAGCCAAGATGAGGCGGGGGGGCCTGGGAATGAGCAGTTCTTC
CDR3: CASSQDEAGGPGNEQFF

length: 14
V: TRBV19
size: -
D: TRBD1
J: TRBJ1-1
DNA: TGTGCCAGTAGTATGGACAGGCGAGCCAACCGAGCTTTCTTT
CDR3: CASSMDRRANRAFF

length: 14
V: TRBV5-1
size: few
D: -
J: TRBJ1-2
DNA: TGCGCCAGCAGCTTGTTAGACACGGCCCATGGCTACACCTTC
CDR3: CASSLLDTAHGYTF

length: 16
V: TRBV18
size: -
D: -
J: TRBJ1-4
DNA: TGTGCCAGCTCCGGCCTGTCTGGGACAACTAATGAAAAACTGTTTTTT
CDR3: CASSGLSGTTNEKLFF

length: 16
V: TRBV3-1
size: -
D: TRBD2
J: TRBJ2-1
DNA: TGTGCCAGCAGCCAGGGGACTAGCGGGGGGGTCCCTGAGCAGTTCTTC
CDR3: CASSQGTSGGVPEQFF

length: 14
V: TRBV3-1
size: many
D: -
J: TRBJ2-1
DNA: TGTGCCAGCAGCCAAGTGATAAGGCTCAATGAGCAGTTCTTC
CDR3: CASSQVIRLNEQFF

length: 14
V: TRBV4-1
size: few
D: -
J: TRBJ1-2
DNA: TGCGCCAGCAGCCAGGCAACAGAAATCTATGGCTACACCTTC
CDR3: CASSQATEIYGYTF

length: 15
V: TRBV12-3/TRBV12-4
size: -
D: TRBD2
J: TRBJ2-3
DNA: TGTGCCAGCAGTTTGACTGGCGGGGGGGCAGATACGCAGTATTTT
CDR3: CASSLTGGGADTQYF

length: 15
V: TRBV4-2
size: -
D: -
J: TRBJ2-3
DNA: TGTGCCAGCAGGGCTACCCCGACCAGCACAGATACGCAGTATTTT
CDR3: CASRATPTSTDTQYF

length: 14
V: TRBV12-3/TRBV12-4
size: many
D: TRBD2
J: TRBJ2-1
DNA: TGTGCCAGCCGGGAAGCGGGGGGGCGTGTTGAGCAGTTCTTC
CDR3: CASREAGGRVEQFF

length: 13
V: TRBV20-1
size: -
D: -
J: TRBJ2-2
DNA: TGCAGTGCTAGCCCTCCGAACACCGGGGAGCTGTTTTTT
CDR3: CSASPPNTGELFF

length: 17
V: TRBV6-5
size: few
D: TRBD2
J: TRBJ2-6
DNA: TGTGCCAGCAGTCTGACTAGCGGGAGGTCTGGGGCCAACGTCCTGACTTTC
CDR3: CASSLTSGRSGANVLTF

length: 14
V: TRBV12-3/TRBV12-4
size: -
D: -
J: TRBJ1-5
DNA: TGTGCCAGCAGTTTAAACACGAAGAATCAGCCCCAGCATTTT
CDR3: CASSLNTKNQPQHF

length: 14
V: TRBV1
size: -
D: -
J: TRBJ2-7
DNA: TGCACCAGCAGCCAAGCATTGACAGGCTACGAGCAGTACTTC
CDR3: CTSSQALTGYEQYF

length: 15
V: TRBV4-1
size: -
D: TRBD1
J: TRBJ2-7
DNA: TGCGCCAGCAGCTTGGACAGGGAAGTGTCCTACGAGCAGTACTTC
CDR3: CASSLDREVSYEQYF

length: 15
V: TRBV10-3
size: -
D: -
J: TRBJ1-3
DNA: TGTGCCATCAGTGACGCCAGGTTCTCTGGAAACACCATATATTTT
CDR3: CAISDARFSGNTIYF

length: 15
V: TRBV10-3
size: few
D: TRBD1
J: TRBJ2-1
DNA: TGTGCCATCATGGACAGGGCTAGCTCCTACAATGAGCAGTTCTTC
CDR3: CAIMDRASSYNEQFF

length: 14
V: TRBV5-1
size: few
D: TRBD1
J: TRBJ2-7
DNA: TGCGCCAGCAGCTTGGGGGACAGAACTGACGAGCAGTACTTC
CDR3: CASSLGDRTDEQYF

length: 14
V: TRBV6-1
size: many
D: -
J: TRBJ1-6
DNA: TGTGCCTTGACACGTCGCTCCTATAATTCACCCCTCCACTTT
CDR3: CALTRRSYNSPLHF

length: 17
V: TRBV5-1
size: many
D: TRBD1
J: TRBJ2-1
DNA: TGCGCCAGCAGCTTGGGACAGGGAAAGGGTACGGGAAATGAGCAGTTCTTC
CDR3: CASSLGQGKGTGNEQFF

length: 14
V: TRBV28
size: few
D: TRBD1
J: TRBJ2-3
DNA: TGTGCCAGCAGTTCGACAGGGCCTCCAGATACGCAGTATTTT
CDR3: CASSSTGPPDTQYF

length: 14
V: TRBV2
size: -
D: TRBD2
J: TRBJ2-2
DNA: TGTGCCTGCGAGCGGGGGGCGAACACCGGGGAGCTGTTTTTT
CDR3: CACERGANTGELFF

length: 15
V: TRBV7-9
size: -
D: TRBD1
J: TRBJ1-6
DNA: TGTGCCAGCAGCTTAGTGGGGACAGCCGATGGCCCCCTCCACTTT
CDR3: CASSLVGTADGPLHF

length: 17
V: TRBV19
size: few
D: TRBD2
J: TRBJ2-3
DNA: TGTGCCAGTAGTATAGATCCCAGGGACTACTCCACAGATACGCAGTATTTT
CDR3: CASSIDPRDYSTDTQYF

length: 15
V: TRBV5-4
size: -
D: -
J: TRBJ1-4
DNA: TGTGCCAGCAGCCTGGGGACACCGGGAGGTGAAAAACTGTTTTTT
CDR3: CASSLGTPGGEKLFF